Listed below are T cell receptor beta chains from one sample, sequenced in a study of blood T cell repertoires in COVID-19. Using immunoSEQ multiplex PCR, the repertoire was profiled, and TCRdb retains in-frame clones only, with some absent. The sample lists around 94,000 clones; roughly 86% were seen once. Material: peripheral blood. The receptors shown here come from a man in his forties or fifties with active or convalescent COVID-19. Each CDR3 is given with its conserved first and last residue. The order of the fields is CDR3 protein, J gene, clone size, V gene, D gene. A D gene is named only where the DNA matches it firmly. Clone size is given for some rows only: seen once, a few or many times, or a class if the clone is expanded.

CASSHPGTGVDGYTF	TRBJ1-2	-	TRBV5-4	TRBD1
CATSEQGRQYF	TRBJ2-7	-	TRBV15	TRBD1
CSVESAGGQYF	TRBJ2-5	-	TRBV29-1	-
CASSQDQGNYGYTF	TRBJ1-2	-	TRBV4-3	-
CASSLSGGDNSPLHF	TRBJ1-6	-	TRBV5-1	-
CASSLGVDSNQPQHF	TRBJ1-5	-	TRBV5-1	-
CAISPNQLASGGDTQYF	TRBJ2-3	-	TRBV10-3	TRBD2
CASSNRQGYGYTF	TRBJ1-2	-	TRBV19	TRBD1
CASSSGLETDTQYF	TRBJ2-3	-	TRBV7-3	TRBD2
CASSQGLTANQPQHF	TRBJ1-5	-	TRBV4-1	-
CASSLVSGVETQYF	TRBJ2-5	-	TRBV7-9	-
CAVDSTGNSGAFF	TRBJ1-1	-	TRBV10-3	TRBD1
CATTPSPANTGELFF	TRBJ2-2	-	TRBV10-3	-
CASRRDSLNTEAFF	TRBJ1-1	-	TRBV6-4	TRBD1
CASSLGSAGNTIYF	TRBJ1-3	-	TRBV11-2	-
CASSRERTSGSTGELFF	TRBJ2-2	-	TRBV18	TRBD2
CASSTVWFSGNTIYF	TRBJ1-3	-	TRBV6-5	-
CASRRTGGDYGYTF	TRBJ1-2	-	TRBV19	TRBD1
CASSPNRQGYTF	TRBJ1-2	-	TRBV5-6	-
CASSDLSGAQPQHF	TRBJ1-5	-	TRBV10-2	-
CASSLPGLAGVREQFF	TRBJ2-1	-	TRBV5-6	TRBD2
CASSLGLVGNEQFF	TRBJ2-1	-	TRBV5-4	TRBD2
CASTSEPYEQYF	TRBJ2-7	-	TRBV2	-
CAWSLQGGAYEQYF	TRBJ2-7	-	TRBV30	TRBD2
CASSLSSTYRGMKGYTF	TRBJ1-2	-	TRBV5-6	TRBD1
CASSPISVPYEQYF	TRBJ2-7	-	TRBV13	-
CASSQGAGENQPQHF	TRBJ1-5	-	TRBV4-2	-
CASSQPRQNTEAFF	TRBJ1-1	few	TRBV7-9	-
CAWSDRGNQPQHF	TRBJ1-5	-	TRBV30	TRBD1
CASSQDLGTGFGYTF	TRBJ1-2	once	TRBV4-1	TRBD1
CASSVDIYGYTF	TRBJ1-2	-	TRBV7-9	-
CASSLEVAGIRRSSYEQYF	TRBJ2-7	-	TRBV7-2	TRBD2
CASSKDRGAFF	TRBJ1-1	-	TRBV18	TRBD1
CASSRGQPTDTQYF	TRBJ2-3	-	TRBV5-6	TRBD1
CASSLTGAPGNTIYF	TRBJ1-3	-	TRBV7-3	TRBD1
CARKRGASYEQYF	TRBJ2-7	-	TRBV6-8	TRBD2
CASSQSLAGGFYGYTF	TRBJ1-2	-	TRBV4-1	TRBD1
CASSESGYGQAFF	TRBJ1-1	-	TRBV10-1	-
CASRRSGTGGTDTQYF	TRBJ2-3	-	TRBV7-3	TRBD1
CASSLTTAETQYF	TRBJ2-5	-	TRBV5-1	-
CATTVTGTVHGYTF	TRBJ1-2	once	TRBV6-5	TRBD1
CASSSNTGVGDTQYF	TRBJ2-3	once	TRBV5-6	TRBD1
CASTLASRVVQKLFF	TRBJ1-4	-	TRBV28	-
CASSLDVTSGFLAKNIQYF	TRBJ2-4	-	TRBV7-2	TRBD2
CASSPDGIGNSPLHF	TRBJ1-6	-	TRBV28	-
CASSLTAGGHEQYF	TRBJ2-7	-	TRBV18	-
CSVRRTGPTEAFF	TRBJ1-1	-	TRBV29-1	TRBD1
CASSLQGQAQETQYF	TRBJ2-5	-	TRBV11-2	TRBD1
CSVDENYGYTF	TRBJ1-2	-	TRBV29-1	-
CASGQGGTEAFF	TRBJ1-1	-	TRBV27	-
CASRARFSGQGLYGYTF	TRBJ1-2	-	TRBV10-2	TRBD1
CASSPRLYTGGADGYTF	TRBJ1-2	-	TRBV18	TRBD1
CASSLTAGSNYGYTF	TRBJ1-2	-	TRBV7-3	-
CASSRKRENEQFF	TRBJ2-1	-	TRBV4-2	-
CASSLEGDYGYTF	TRBJ1-2	-	TRBV27	-
CSVLQGANTGELFF	TRBJ2-2	-	TRBV29-1	-
CASSLSGTPVEQYF	TRBJ2-7	-	TRBV5-1	-
CASSDHGTGNYEQYF	TRBJ2-7	-	TRBV25-1	TRBD1
CASSPRMGQGGSNNQPQHF	TRBJ1-5	-	TRBV7-8	TRBD1
CASGLGTSYGYTF	TRBJ1-2	-	TRBV12-5	-